The clone carrying this T cell receptor (beta chain) showed up just a few times. Seattle enrolled patients during active infection and tracked them longitudinally. Profiling relied on immunoSEQ multiplex PCR, and the TCRdb table lists in-frame clones only, not all of them. The sample lists 100,000 to 150,000 clones; approximately 85% were seen once. This entry is derived from a study of blood T cell repertoires in COVID-19. Study background: Acute and convalescent COVID-19 specimens originated in the United States, Italy and Spain. Nucleic acid was either cDNA or gDNA, and it came from T cells, B-cell-depleted T cells, or PBMCs.

The clonotype was recovered from a man younger than 45 with COVID-19, enrolled during active disease. Sequencing used peripheral blood.

The CDR3 spells CSVDPGSDGYTF. As DNA, the CDR3 is TGCAGCGTTGATCCAGGTAGCGATGGCTACACCTTC. The chain carries TRBV29-1 and TRBJ1-2; D unclear. This CDR3 contains 12 residues. The V end was cut by 3 bases, the J end by 6 bases, with 11 bases between. Germline lookup yields CDR1 SQVTM and CDR2 ANQGSEA.